The 28 T cell receptor beta chains presented below share a single source sample, sequenced in a study of PD-L1 blockade in urothelial cancer. Libraries were prepared by immunoSEQ multiplex PCR; TCRdb keeps only in-frame clonotypes and omits some of them. Seen here are 80,000 to 130,000 clones, roughly nine tenths observed once, and the top ten hold over 0.8%. The sample in question was PBMCs, obtained around atezolizumab (anti-PD-L1) treatment. The receptors derive from a woman aged 80 or over with urothelial cancer.

The genes are TRBV9 and TRBJ1-3; possible D gene TRBD1, 6 bases. Per germline, CDR1 SGDLS and CDR2 YYNGEE. V lost 0 bases, J lost 0 bases, and 13 bases lay in between. The length of the CDR3 is 17 residues. CDR3 residues: CASSVVGGRHSGNTIYF. The CDR3 coding sequence is TGTGCCAGCAGCGTAGTGGGGGGGCGACACTCTGGAAACACCATATATTTT.

The CDR3 sequence is CASSYKTGRRENTEAFF. For the CDR3, the DNA is TGTGCCAGCAGCTATAAAACAGGGCGGCGAGAGAACACTGAAGCTTTCTTT. The J gene is TRBJ1-1, the V gene TRBV5-5, with D possibly being TRBD1 (6 bases). CDR1 is SGHKS and CDR2 is YYEKEE in the germline V gene (reference sequence). Trimming shortened V by 3 bases and J by 1 base, and 19 bases separated the two germline ends. The CDR3 is 17 residues long.

The CDR3, as DNA: TGTGCCAGCAGCCGAGGACAGGGGGACTATGGCTACACCTTC. Translating it yields CASSRGQGDYGYTF. J is TRBJ1-2 and V is TRBV27; 10 bases agree with TRBD1. The germline gives CDR1 MNHEY, CDR2 SMNVEV (reference sequence). V gave up 6 bases and J gave up 3 bases; unmatched junction bases: 4. This CDR3 contains 14 residues.

The chain employs TRBV27 and TRBJ2-2; perhaps TRBD1 as D (5 bases). CDR3 length equals 13 residues. Per the germline V gene, CDR1 is MNHEY and CDR2 is SMNVEV (reference sequence). Trimming pared 3 bases from V and 5 bases from J, leaving 7 bases between. This CDR3 is CASSLQGTGELFF. The DNA for the CDR3 is TGTGCCAGCAGTTTGCAGGGTACCGGGGAGCTGTTTTTT.

V is TRBV28 and J is TRBJ2-1, with D possibly TRBD1 on 5 matching bases. This CDR3 is built from 17 residues. The V gene lost 5 bases and the J gene lost 3 bases, with 20 bases spanning the gap. Germline CDR1 reads MDHEN; CDR2 reads SYDVKM. CDR3: CASSPQTDAQIYNEQFF. In nucleotides, the CDR3 is TGTGCCAGCAGTCCCCAGACAGACGCACAAATCTACAATGAGCAGTTCTTC.

The CDR3 reads CASHFDQTDTEAFF. The CDR3 coding sequence is TGCGCCAGCCACTTCGACCAGACAGACACTGAAGCTTTCTTT. The chain is built from TRBV5-1 and TRBJ1-1, with D perhaps matching TRBD1 (5 bases). CDR3 length: 14 amino acids. The germline gives CDR1 SGHRS, CDR2 YFSETQ. V was pared by 7 bases and J by 3 bases, with 16 bases between.

This chain joins TRBV6-1 and TRBJ2-5, with 14 nucleotides matching TRBD2. The CDR3 runs 15 residues. The trim removed 8 bases at V and 2 bases at J, leaving 4 bases unmatched. Germline CDR1 reads MNHNS; CDR2 reads SASEGT. CDR3 in amino acids: CASGLAGGEQETQYF. CDR3 DNA: TGTGCCAGCGGACTAGCGGGAGGAGAACAAGAGACCCAGTACTTC.

The V gene is TRBV15, the J gene TRBJ2-6; no firm D call. In germline, CDR1 is LNHNV, CDR2 YYDKDF (reference sequence). Trimming pared 5 bases from V and 0 bases from J, leaving 8 bases between. The CDR3 contains 15 residues. This CDR3 reads CATSGHSSGANVLTF. As DNA, the CDR3 is TGTGCCACCAGCGGGCATTCCTCTGGGGCCAACGTCCTGACTTTC. The full variable domain, its missing parts supplied by reference TRBV15 and TRBJ2-6, is DAMVIQNPRYQVTQFGKPVTLSCSQTLNHNVMYWYQQKSSQAPKLLFHYYDKDFNNEADTPDNFQSRRPNTSFCFLDIRSPGLGDTAMYLCATSGHSSGANVLTFGAGSRLTVL.

This clone was counted only a few times. The V gene is TRBV5-1, the J gene TRBJ1-4; D call uncertain. V was trimmed by 0 bases and J by 7 bases, leaving 10 bases between them. Germline V gives CDR1 SGHRS, CDR2 YFSETQ. The CDR3 is 14 amino acids. The CDR3 DNA is TGCGCCAGCAGCTTGGAGAGGGAGGGTGAAAAACTGTTTTTT. It codes for CASSLEREGEKLFF.

The chain uses TRBV9 and TRBJ2-1; TRBD2 agrees at 9 bases. Germline V gene data show CDR1 as SGDLS and CDR2 as YYNGEE. CDR3 size: 19 residues. With V trimmed by 3 bases and J by 3 bases, 16 bases remained unmatched. The CDR3 spells CASSDNPGGGRAGYNEQFF. CDR3 DNA: TGTGCCAGCAGCGACAACCCCGGCGGCGGGAGGGCCGGCTACAATGAGCAGTTCTTC.

This clone showed up just a few times. V is TRBV6-5 and J is TRBJ1-1; D perhaps matches TRBD1 (6 bases). Trimming stripped 4 bases from V and 1 base from J, with 13 bases between. The CDR3 runs 15 residues. CDR1 is MNHEY and CDR2 is SVGAGI in the germline V gene. The chain's CDR3 is CASSSRRTANTEAFF. The CDR3 nucleotides read TGTGCCAGCAGTTCTCGGAGGACAGCGAACACTGAAGCTTTCTTT.

The rearrangement links TRBV10-2 to TRBJ1-1; tentatively, D is TRBD1 (6 bases). The length of the CDR3 is 14 residues. Deletions cut 5 bases from V and 7 bases from J, with 17 bases between. Per germline, CDR1 WSHSY and CDR2 SAAADI. The CDR3 nucleotides read TGCGCCAGCAGTAAAGACGACAGGCCTAGTGAAGCTTTCTTT. Residues: CASSKDDRPSEAFF.

This chain uses TRBV5-1 with TRBJ1-1; a possible D gene is TRBD1 (5 bases). This CDR3 is 15 amino acids long. Germline values: CDR1 SGHRS, CDR2 YFSETQ. V was trimmed by 4 bases and J by 1 base, leaving 14 bases between them. This CDR3 reads CASSPSDKPNTEAFF. In nucleotides, the CDR3 is TGCGCCAGCAGCCCCTCGGACAAACCGAACACTGAAGCTTTCTTT.

The chain recombines TRBV11-2 with TRBJ1-3; possibly TRBD1 for D (5 bases). This CDR3 region has 18 residues. Germline CDR1 and CDR2: SGHAT and FQNNGV. Trimming removed 2 bases at V and 4 bases at J, with 21 bases between. The CDR3 sequence: CASSLFGLQGGYGNTIYF. In DNA form, the CDR3 reads TGTGCCAGCAGCTTATTTGGCCTCCAGGGAGGTTACGGAAACACCATATATTTT.

V is TRBV5-6 and J is TRBJ1-1; no definite D call. V was shortened by 2 bases and J by 1 base, with 9 bases between the two germline ends. There are 14 residues in the CDR3. CDR1 is SGHDT and CDR2 is YYEEEE in the germline V gene. The CDR3 loop reads CASSFYFWNTEAFF. The CDR3 nucleotides read TGTGCCAGCAGCTTTTACTTTTGGAACACTGAAGCTTTCTTT.

This clone came up once. The V call is TRBV6-5, the J call TRBJ2-1, with D unclear. Germline V gene lookup returns CDR1 MNHEY and CDR2 SVGAGI. V gave up 4 bases and J gave up 8 bases, with 9 bases separating them. The CDR3 contains 12 residues. CDR3 nucleotide sequence: TGTGCCAGCAGTTTGGTTGGGCATGAGCAGTTCTTC. This encodes CASSLVGHEQFF.

The chain couples TRBV6-6 to TRBJ2-3, with 9 bases lining up with TRBD1. J lost 1 base, V lost 6 bases, and 8 bases had no gene match. Per germline, CDR1 MNHNY and CDR2 SVGAGI (reference sequence). CDR3 size: 16 residues. The CDR3 sequence is CASSTPGQGRTDTQYF. CDR3 DNA: TGTGCCAGCAGCACGCCGGGACAGGGTCGCACAGATACGCAGTATTTT.

V and J are TRBV19 and TRBJ2-4, with a weak D call TRBD2 (5 bases). The germline V gene has CDR1 LNHDA and CDR2 SQIVND (reference sequence). The V gene lost 7 bases and the J gene lost 0 bases, with 22 bases spanning the gap. CDR3 length equals 18 residues. This CDR3 is CASTGPKTSGGAKNIQYF. CDR3 in DNA: TGTGCCAGTACCGGACCCAAGACCAGCGGCGGAGCCAAAAACATTCAGTACTTC.

This clone appeared a few times. The V call is TRBV5-1, the J call TRBJ2-7; TRBD2 agrees at 7 bases. J lost 6 bases, V lost 0 bases, and 15 bases had no gene match. The CDR3 is made up of 17 amino acids. The germline V gene has CDR1 SGHRS and CDR2 YFSETQ. The CDR3 region is CASSLVPSGAQTGEQYF. CDR3 DNA sequence: TGCGCCAGCAGCTTGGTGCCCAGCGGGGCTCAGACGGGCGAGCAGTACTTC.

The chain joins TRBV20-1 to TRBJ1-2, with unresolved D. Trimming left V 6 bases short and J 8 bases short, with 13 bases between. Germline values: CDR1 DFQATT, CDR2 SNEGSKA (reference sequence). There are 11 residues in the CDR3. CDR3 in amino acids: CSASLGVGYTF. As DNA, the CDR3 is TGCAGTGCAAGTCTAGGAGTGGGCTACACCTTC.

V gene TRBV4-2 combines with J gene TRBJ2-5, with 7 bases aligning to TRBD1. The junction had 9 bases not matched to a gene; V was cut back by 0 bases and J by 5 bases. The CDR3 extends over 16 amino acids. Germline loops: CDR1 LGHNA, CDR2 YNFKEQ. The CDR3 region is CASSQEGYRGWETQYF. The CDR3 coding sequence is TGTGCCAGCAGCCAAGAAGGGTACAGGGGCTGGGAGACCCAGTACTTC.

This clone has just one count. The chain combines TRBV5-1 with TRBJ2-7, with a tentative D call TRBD2 (6 bases). CDR1 and CDR2 (germline): SGHRS, YFSETQ. The CDR3 is 14 amino acids. V was clipped by 5 bases and J by 5 bases, with 17 bases between them. The CDR3 DNA sequence: TGCGCCAGCAGGTTCGGGGGTGGGGGAAACGAGCAGTACTTC. Protein product: CASRFGGGGNEQYF.

This chain uses TRBV18 with TRBJ1-2, with 7 nucleotides matching TRBD1. Germline-derived CDR1 and CDR2 are KGHSH and LQKENI. V lost 3 bases to trimming and J lost 4 bases; unmatched junction nucleotides: 14. This CDR3 region has 17 residues. CDR3 bases: TGTGCCAGCTCACCTAACACCCCGGGACAGAACCCCTATGGCTACACCTTC. It specifies CASSPNTPGQNPYGYTF.

V gene TRBV7-9 combines with J gene TRBJ1-2; D might be TRBD1 (6 bases). The CDR3 extends over 13 amino acids. Deletions cut 4 bases from V and 8 bases from J, with 14 bases between. CDR1 SEHNR and CDR2 FQNEAQ come from the germline V gene (reference sequence). The CDR3 DNA reads TGTGCCAGCAGCTACCAGACAGGTACCGGCTACACCTTC. It is translated as CASSYQTGTGYTF.

This chain connects TRBV11-2 to TRBJ2-2; D possibly corresponds to TRBD1 (5 bases). CDR3 length: 13 amino acids. Per the germline V gene, CDR1 is SGHAT and CDR2 is FQNNGV. The ends were cut back, 1 base at V and 9 bases at J, with 9 bases in the middle. The CDR3 sequence: CASSLVPGRELFF. In nucleotides, the CDR3 is TGTGCCAGCAGCTTAGTCCCAGGGCGGGAGCTGTTTTTT.

This clone was recorded once. The chain is built from TRBV9 and TRBJ2-3; D perhaps matches TRBD2 (5 bases). V was cut by 0 bases and J by 2 bases, with 13 bases left in between. The CDR3 is 16 residues long. Germline V gene sequence: CDR1 SGDLS, CDR2 YYNGEE. The CDR3 nucleotides read TGTGCCAGCAGCGTAGTCCCGGGGATGACCACAGATACGCAGTATTTT. Translating it yields CASSVVPGMTTDTQYF. The variable domain in full, completed from reference TRBV9 and TRBJ2-3, reads DSGVTQTPKHLITATGQRVTLRCSPRSGDLSVYWYQQSLDQGLQFLIQYYNGEERAKGNILERFSAQQFPDLHSELNLSSLELGDSALYFCASSVVPGMTTDTQYFGPGTRLTVL.

The CDR3 DNA reads as TGCGCCAGCAGCTTGGGGGGGGGAGAGGAGACCCAGTACTTC. Translated: CASSLGGGEETQYF. The V and J genes are TRBV5-1 and TRBJ2-5; 7 bases match TRBD2. Unmatched junction bases numbered 4, after V lost 0 bases and J lost 5 bases. This CDR3 is 14 amino acids long. Germline V gives CDR1 SGHRS, CDR2 YFSETQ.

The chain couples TRBV27 to TRBJ1-1, with D maybe TRBD1 (6 bases). The length of the CDR3 is 13 residues. Germline assignment: CDR1 MNHEY and CDR2 SMNVEV (reference sequence). Trimming pared 2 bases from V and 5 bases from J, leaving 9 bases between. The CDR3 is CASSLGGFTEAFF. Here the CDR3 DNA reads TGTGCCAGCAGTTTAGGGGGCTTTACTGAAGCTTTCTTT.